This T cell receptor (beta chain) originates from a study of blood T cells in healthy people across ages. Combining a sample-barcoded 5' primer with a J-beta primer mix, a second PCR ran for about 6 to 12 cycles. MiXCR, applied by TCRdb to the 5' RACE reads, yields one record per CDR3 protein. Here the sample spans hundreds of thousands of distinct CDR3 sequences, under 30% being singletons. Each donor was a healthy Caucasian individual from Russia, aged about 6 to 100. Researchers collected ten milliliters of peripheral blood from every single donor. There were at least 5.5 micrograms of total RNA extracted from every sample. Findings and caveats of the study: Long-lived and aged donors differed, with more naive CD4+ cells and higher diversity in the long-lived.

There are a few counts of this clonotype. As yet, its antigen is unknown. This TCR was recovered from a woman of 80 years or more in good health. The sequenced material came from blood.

As DNA, the CDR3 is TGTGCCAGTTCAGTCCCTAGCGGGGGCACCGGGGAGCTGTTTTTT. Protein sequence: CASSVPSGGTGELFF. This chain connects TRBV12-3 or TRBV12-4 to TRBJ2-2, with 10 bases that match TRBD2. V was pared by 9 bases and J by 4 bases, with 8 bases of the junction left unmatched. The CDR3 consists of 15 residues.